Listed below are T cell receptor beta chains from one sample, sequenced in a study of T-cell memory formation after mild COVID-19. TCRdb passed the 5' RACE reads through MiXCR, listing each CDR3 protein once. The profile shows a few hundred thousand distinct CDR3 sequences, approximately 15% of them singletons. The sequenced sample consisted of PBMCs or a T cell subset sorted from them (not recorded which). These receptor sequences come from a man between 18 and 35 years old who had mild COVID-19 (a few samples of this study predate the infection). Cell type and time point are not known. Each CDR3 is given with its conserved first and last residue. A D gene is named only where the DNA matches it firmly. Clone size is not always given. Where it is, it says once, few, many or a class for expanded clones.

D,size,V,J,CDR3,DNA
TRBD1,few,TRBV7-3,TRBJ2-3,CASSSGQGYTDTQYF,TGTGCCAGCAGCTCGGGACAGGGATACACAGATACGCAGTATTTT
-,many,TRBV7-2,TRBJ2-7,CASSSRTLDYEQYF,TGTGCCAGCAGCTCACGGACCCTAGACTACGAGCAGTACTTC
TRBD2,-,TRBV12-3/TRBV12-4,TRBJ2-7,CASSLTSGGSYEQYF,TGTGCCAGCAGTTTGACTAGCGGGGGATCTTACGAGCAGTACTTC
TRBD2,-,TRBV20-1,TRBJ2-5,CSAQLAGEETQYF,TGCAGTGCCCAACTAGCGGGGGAGGAGACCCAGTACTTC
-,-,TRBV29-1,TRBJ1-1,CSVSQGNTEAFF,TGCAGCGTAAGCCAGGGGAACACTGAAGCTTTCTTT
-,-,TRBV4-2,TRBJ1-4,CASSQGGHPNEKLFF,TGTGCCAGCAGCCAAGGGGGACACCCTAATGAAAAACTGTTTTTT
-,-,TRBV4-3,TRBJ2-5,CASSRGSGRQETQYF,TGCGCCAGCAGCCGCGGTTCAGGGCGGCAAGAGACCCAGTACTTC
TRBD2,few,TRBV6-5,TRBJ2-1,CASSLLAGGRNEQFF,TGTGCCAGCAGTTTACTAGCGGGGGGGCGAAATGAGCAGTTCTTC
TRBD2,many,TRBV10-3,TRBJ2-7,CAISEWGGGPHEQYF,TGTGCCATCAGTGAGTGGGGCGGGGGGCCGCACGAGCAGTACTTC
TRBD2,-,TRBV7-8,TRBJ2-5,CASSLWLAGGRKGQETQYF,TGTGCCAGCAGCTTATGGCTAGCGGGGGGCCGAAAGGGCCAAGAGACCCAGTACTTC
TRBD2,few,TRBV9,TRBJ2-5,CASSVEREVGTQYF,TGTGCCAGCAGCGTAGAGCGGGAAGTAGGGACCCAGTACTTC
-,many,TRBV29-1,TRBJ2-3,CSVHEYSASSATDTQYF,TGCAGCGTTCATGAATACTCGGCCTCCTCTGCCACAGATACGCAGTATTTT
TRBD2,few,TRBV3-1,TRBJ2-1,CASSPSGLAGNYNEQFF,TGTGCCAGCAGCCCTTCCGGACTAGCGGGGAACTACAATGAGCAGTTCTTC
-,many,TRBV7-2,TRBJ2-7,CASSPRADEQYF,TGTGCCAGCAGCCCCAGGGCAGACGAGCAGTACTTC
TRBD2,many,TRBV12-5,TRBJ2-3,CASGLGGGAPEDTQYF,TGTGCTAGTGGTTTGGGCGGGGGGGCCCCCGAAGATACGCAGTATTTT
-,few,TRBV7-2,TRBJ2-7,CASSLGPGGSYEQYF,TGTGCCAGCAGCTTAGGGCCCGGGGGCTCCTACGAGCAGTACTTC
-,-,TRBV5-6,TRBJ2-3,CASSLHLWDTQYF,TGTGCCAGCAGCTTACACCTGTGGGATACGCAGTATTTT
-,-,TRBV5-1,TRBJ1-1,CASSLKGDDTEAFF,TGCGCCAGCAGCTTGAAGGGGGATGACACTGAAGCTTTCTTT
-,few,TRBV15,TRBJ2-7,CATSRASGVRDEQYF,TGTGCCACCAGCAGAGCCTCTGGGGTGCGGGACGAGCAGTACTTC
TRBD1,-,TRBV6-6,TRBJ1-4,CASRQGAGEKLFF,TGTGCCAGCAGACAGGGGGCCGGTGAAAAACTGTTTTTT
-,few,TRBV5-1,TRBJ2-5,CASRWSRETQYF,TGCGCCAGCCGGTGGTCCAGAGAGACCCAGTACTTC
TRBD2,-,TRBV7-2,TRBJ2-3,CASTPTSGGPRDTQYF,TGTGCCAGCACCCCGACTAGCGGGGGGCCGAGAGATACGCAGTATTTT
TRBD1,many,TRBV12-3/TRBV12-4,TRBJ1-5,CASSGQDNQPQHF,TGTGCCAGCAGCGGACAGGATAATCAGCCCCAGCATTTT
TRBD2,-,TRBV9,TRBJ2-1,CASSVGLAGINEQFF,TGTGCCAGCAGCGTCGGACTAGCGGGCATTAATGAGCAGTTCTTC
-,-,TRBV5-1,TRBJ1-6,CASSLASSGGGDNSPLHF,TGCGCCAGCAGCTTGGCCAGTTCAGGAGGGGGAGATAATTCACCCCTCCACTTT
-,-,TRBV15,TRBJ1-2,CATSRDRGRNVNYGYTF,TGTGCCACCAGCAGAGACAGGGGCCGGAACGTTAACTATGGCTACACCTTC
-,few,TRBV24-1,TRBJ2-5,CATRGMGETQYF,TGTGCCACACGGGGGATGGGGGAGACCCAGTACTTC
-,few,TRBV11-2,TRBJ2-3,CASSLRQRTDTQYF,TGTGCCAGCAGCTTACGACAGCGCACAGATACGCAGTATTTT
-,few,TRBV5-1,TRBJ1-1,CATKLKADTEAFF,TGCGCCACCAAGCTTAAAGCGGACACTGAAGCTTTCTTT
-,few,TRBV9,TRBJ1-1,CASSVGELTEAFF,TGTGCCAGCAGCGTAGGCGAGCTGACTGAAGCTTTCTTT
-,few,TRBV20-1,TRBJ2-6,CSAREPGANVLTF,TGCAGTGCTAGAGAGCCTGGGGCCAACGTCCTGACTTTC
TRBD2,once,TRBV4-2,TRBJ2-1,CASSHTLAGSSYNEQFF,TGTGCCAGCAGCCATACTCTAGCGGGGTCCTCCTACAATGAGCAGTTCTTC
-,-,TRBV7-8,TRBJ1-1,CASSPMESNTEAFF,TGTGCCAGCAGCCCCATGGAATCGAACACTGAAGCTTTCTTT
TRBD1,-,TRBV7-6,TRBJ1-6,CASSLEGAGYNSPLHF,TGTGCCAGCAGCTTAGAGGGGGCAGGCTATAATTCACCCCTCCACTTT
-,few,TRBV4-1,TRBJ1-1,CASSQVGPSVEAFF,TGCGCCAGCAGCCAAGTTGGGCCGAGCGTTGAAGCTTTCTTT
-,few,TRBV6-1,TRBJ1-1,CASSGAAGAAEAFF,TGTGCCAGCAGTGGGGCGGCGGGGGCGGCTGAAGCTTTCTTT
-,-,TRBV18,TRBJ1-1,CASSPVGGSFRQDTEAFF,TGTGCCAGCTCACCGGTAGGCGGTAGCTTCCGGCAGGACACTGAAGCTTTCTTT
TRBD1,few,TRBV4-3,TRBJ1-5,CASSQGGQGNQPQHF,TGCGCCAGCAGCCAAGGAGGACAGGGCAATCAGCCCCAGCATTTT
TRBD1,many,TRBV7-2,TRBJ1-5,CASSLVGGGQGGQPQHF,TGTGCCAGCAGCTTAGTTGGAGGCGGACAGGGAGGGCAGCCCCAGCATTTT
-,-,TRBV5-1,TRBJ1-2,CASSYGRNYGYTF,TGCGCCAGCAGCTACGGCAGGAACTATGGCTACACCTTC
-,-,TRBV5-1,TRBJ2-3,CASTPRWDPVTQYF,TGCGCCAGCACCCCTCGGTGGGACCCAGTTACGCAGTATTTT
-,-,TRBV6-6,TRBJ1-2,CASSGTRTNYGYTF,TGTGCCAGCAGTGGTACACGGACCAACTATGGCTACACCTTC
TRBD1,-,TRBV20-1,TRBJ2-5,CSAPTGGAGTQYF,TGCAGTGCTCCGACAGGGGGCGCAGGGACCCAGTACTTC
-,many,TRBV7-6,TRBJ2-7,CASSRDLGGRYEQYF,TGTGCCAGCAGCCGGGACCTCGGGGGTCGCTACGAGCAGTACTTC
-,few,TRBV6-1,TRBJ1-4,CASRESWLNEKLFF,TGTGCCAGCAGGGAGTCGTGGCTTAATGAAAAACTGTTTTTT
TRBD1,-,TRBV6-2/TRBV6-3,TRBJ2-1,CASTKTGQGAGTQFF,TGTGCCAGCACCAAGACAGGACAGGGGGCAGGGACGCAGTTCTTC
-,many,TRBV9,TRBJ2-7,CASSVGNEQYF,TGTGCCAGCAGCGTAGGGAACGAGCAGTACTTC
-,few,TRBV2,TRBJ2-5,CASSEGIVGTQYF,TGTGCCAGCAGTGAGGGGATAGTGGGGACCCAGTACTTC
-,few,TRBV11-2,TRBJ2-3,CASSLGDPLLDTQYF,TGTGCCAGCAGCTTAGGAGACCCGCTTTTGGATACGCAGTATTTT
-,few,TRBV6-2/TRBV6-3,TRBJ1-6,CASSYSARFMRNSPLHF,TGTGCCAGCAGTTACTCGGCCCGATTTATGAGAAATTCACCCCTCCACTTT
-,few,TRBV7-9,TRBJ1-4,CASSASSGEKLFF,TGTGCCAGCAGCGCTTCGAGTGGGGAAAAACTGTTTTTT
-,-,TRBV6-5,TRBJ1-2,CASSWRGANGYTF,TGTGCCAGCAGTTGGAGGGGGGCGAACGGCTACACCTTC
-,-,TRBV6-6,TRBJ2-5,CASSYTPGQETQYF,TGTGCCAGCAGTTACACCCCGGGACAAGAGACCCAGTACTTC
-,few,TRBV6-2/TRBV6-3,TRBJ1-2,CASTRRSRKDGYTF,TGTGCCAGCACCAGGCGGAGCAGGAAAGATGGCTACACCTTC
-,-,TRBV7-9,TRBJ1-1,CASSLARGQATEAFF,TGTGCCAGCAGCTTAGCGCGGGGACAAGCCACTGAAGCTTTCTTT
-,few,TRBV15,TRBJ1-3,CATSRDPRSGNTIYF,TGTGCCACCAGCAGAGATCCCCGGTCCGGAAACACCATATATTTT
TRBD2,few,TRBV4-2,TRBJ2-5,CASSLIGLAVQETQYF,TGTGCCAGCAGCCTAATAGGACTAGCGGTTCAAGAGACCCAGTACTTC
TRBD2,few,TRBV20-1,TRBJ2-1,CSASDGSGGGAGYNEQFF,TGCAGTGCTAGTGACGGCTCTGGCGGGGGGGCCGGGTACAATGAGCAGTTCTTC
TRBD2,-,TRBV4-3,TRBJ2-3,CASSPRLAGGYTDTQYF,TGCGCCAGCAGCCCCCGACTAGCGGGGGGGTACACAGATACGCAGTATTTT
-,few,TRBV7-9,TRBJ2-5,CASSAGSGETQYF,TGTGCCAGCAGCGCGGGAAGTGGAGAGACCCAGTACTTC